This T cell receptor (beta chain) was documented in a study of blood T cells in healthy people across ages. The CDR3 runs to 16 residues. Germline assignment: CDR1 DFQATT and CDR2 SNEGSKA (reference sequence). A note on this clonotype: Sequence at one end of the junction differs from germline and may be a read error.

The second PCR ran about 6 to 12 cycles with a sample-barcoded 5' primer and J-beta primers. One entry per CDR3 protein results from TCRdb running MiXCR on the 5' RACE reads. Of about 1,000,000 distinct CDR3 sequences in the sample, around 45% are singletons; the top ten hold 18%. The TCR comes from a woman aged 60-70 years in good health. Sequencing used blood. The J gene is TRBJ2-5, the V gene TRBV20-1; 12 positions agree with TRBD2. The end of the DNA aligns better with TRBJ2-7, so the J call may be wrong. Written as DNA, the CDR3 is TGCAGTGCTGTGGGGACTAGCGGGTTTTCCTCCTGCGAGCAGTACTTC. It codes for CSAVGTSGFSSCEQYF.